The present T cell receptor (beta chain) was sequenced within a study of blood T cell repertoires in COVID-19. Overall study: Samples taken during acute and convalescent COVID-19 were collected in the United States, Italy and Spain. T cells, B-cell-depleted T cells, or PBMCs provided the cDNA or gDNA that served as material.

Original processing notes: Quantification of nucleated cells was approximated via reference gene primer amplification. This table comes from immunoSEQ multiplex PCR, and its TCRdb copy is limited to in-frame clones, with some not included. D and trimming come from the DNA, and the V and J calls and clone size come from that table. The sample has about 130,000 clones; 84% are singletons. The CDR3 is made up of 14 amino acids. V was shortened by 4 bases and J by 0 bases, with 8 bases between the two germline ends. Germline V gives CDR1 SGHDT, CDR2 YYEEEE. The sequencing sample was made of peripheral blood. The V call is TRBV5-6, the J call TRBJ1-3, with unresolved D. This receptor was identified in a human donor in a cohort sampled during active COVID-19. The CDR3 DNA sequence: TGTGCCAGCAGCCCAACACGCTCTGGAAACACCATATATTTT. As protein: CASSPTRSGNTIYF. The full variable domain, rest sourced from reference TRBV5-6 and TRBJ1-3, is DAGVTQSPTHLIKTRGQQVTLRCSPKSGHDTVSWYQQALGQGPQFIFQYYEEEERQRGNFPDRFSGHQFPNYSSELNVNALLLGDSALYLCASSPTRSGNTIYFGEGSWLTVV.